These T cell receptor beta chains were read from a single sample in a study of human T cells and chemical hapten exposure. TCRdb itself ran the RACE reads through MiXCR, one entry per CDR3 protein. In the table there are around 60,000 distinct CDR3 sequences, around 7% of which are singletons. The source was whole blood, collected in connection with sensitization to the hapten diphenylcyclopropenone (DPC). The receptor set was obtained from a woman aged 25 to 39 with alopecia areata. Some clones in this sample may be carry-over from other donors' samples. CDR3s include the opening cysteine and the closing phenylalanine or tryptophan. The D gene is left open where the match is weak. Expanded clones are given a class, and other clones once, few, many or no size at all.

cdr3_aa cdr3_nt d_call j_call v_call clone_size
CASTPSAPTNVLTF TGTGCCAGCACCCCATCGGCCCCCACCAACGTCCTGACTTTC . TRBJ2-6 TRBV6-7 .
CSVPGTSGGAFNEQFF TGCAGCGTACCCGGGACTAGCGGGGGGGCTTTCAATGAGCAGTTCTTC TRBD2 TRBJ2-1 TRBV29-1 few
CASSLGDANYGDTF TGTGCCAGCAGCTTGGGAGACGCTAACTATGGCGACACCTTC . TRBJ1-2 TRBV5-4 few
CASGFNTYTEAFF TGTGCTAGTGGTTTCAACACGTACACTGAAGCTTTCTTT . TRBJ1-1 TRBV12-5 many
CASTPYQKGTGELFF TGTGCCAGCACCCCCTATCAGAAGGGCACCGGGGAGCTGTTTTTT . TRBJ2-2 TRBV6-5 many
CASSPWTGTRDTQYF TGTGCCAGCAGTCCCTGGACAGGGACCAGAGATACGCAGTATTTT TRBD1 TRBJ2-3 TRBV12-3/TRBV12-4 .
CASNLQGNNSPLHF TGTGCCAGCAACCTCCAGGGGAATAATTCACCCCTCCACTTT . TRBJ1-6 TRBV3-1 many
CASSGDRINSPLHF TGTGCCAGCAGCGGTGACAGGATTAATTCACCCCTCCACTTT . TRBJ1-6 TRBV9 many
CASSLFGEEAFF TGCGCCAGCAGCTTGTTCGGCGAGGAAGCTTTCTTT . TRBJ1-1 TRBV5-1 .
CASSLWGRSQNSPLHF TGCGCCAGCAGCTTGTGGGGCAGGTCACAAAATTCACCCCTCCACTTT . TRBJ1-6 TRBV5-1 many
CASSKGLAYEQYF TGTGCCAGCAGTAAGGGGTTAGCCTACGAGCAGTACTTC . TRBJ2-7 TRBV11-2 many
CSAPEGTGPQETQYF TGCAGTGCTCCAGAGGGAACAGGGCCACAAGAGACCCAGTACTTC . TRBJ2-5 TRBV20-1 many
CASSVVPGELFF TGTGCCAGCAGCGTAGTTCCCGGGGAGCTGTTTTTT . TRBJ2-2 TRBV9 many
CASRARLDTEAFF TGTGCCAGCAGGGCAAGATTGGACACTGAAGCTTTCTTT . TRBJ1-1 TRBV7-3 many
CASSDSASGGSDTQYF TGTGCCAGCAGTGACTCGGCTAGCGGGGGGTCGGATACGCAGTATTTT TRBD2 TRBJ2-3 TRBV6-4 many
CASSYGWGMNTEAFF TGTGCCAGCAGTTACGGTTGGGGGATGAACACTGAAGCTTTCTTT . TRBJ1-1 TRBV6-5 many
CASSLALGTQYF TGTGCCAGCAGCTTGGCCCTCGGGACCCAGTACTTC . TRBJ2-5 TRBV13 many
CASSQEGVTIQYF TGTGCCAGCAGCCAAGAAGGGGTAACCATTCAGTACTTC . TRBJ2-4 TRBV3-1 many
CAWSAAGGCYNEQFF TGTGCCTGGAGTGCCGCGGGGGGGTGCTACAATGAGCAGTTCTTC TRBD2 TRBJ2-1 TRBV30 .
CATLQYKDTEAFF TGTGCCACCCTCCAATACAAAGACACTGAAGCTTTCTTT . TRBJ1-1 TRBV7-9 many
CASSEVVGQRSYEQYF TGTGCCAGCAGTGAGGTAGTGGGACAACGCTCCTACGAGCAGTACTTC . TRBJ2-7 TRBV27 many
CASSLGALFTDTQYF TGTGCCAGCAGCTTAGGAGCGTTGTTCACAGATACGCAGTATTTT . TRBJ2-3 TRBV5-4 many
CASSLARGYEQYF TGCGCCAGCAGCTTGGCGCGGGGGTACGAGCAGTACTTC TRBD2 TRBJ2-7 TRBV5-1 few
CASSVSQGSYGYTF TGTGCCAGCAGCGTATCTCAGGGATCCTATGGCTACACCTTC . TRBJ1-2 TRBV9 many
CAISDSTSGNTIYF TGTGCCATCAGTGACTCCACCTCTGGAAACACCATATATTTT . TRBJ1-3 TRBV10-3 many
CASSHFSGSRNTIEAFF TGCGCCAGCAGCCACTTCTCCGGCAGCCGAAATACAATTGAAGCTTTCTTT . TRBJ1-1 TRBV5-1 many
CASSDGGSITEAFF TGTGCCAGCAGCGATGGGGGCAGTATAACTGAAGCTTTCTTT . TRBJ1-1 TRBV6-5 few
CASSQAGGRATNTEAFF TGTGCCAGCAGCCAAGCCGGGGGGAGGGCCACGAACACTGAAGCTTTCTTT . TRBJ1-1 TRBV3-1 many
CSATTGSGANVLTF TGCAGCGCCACTACAGGGTCTGGGGCCAACGTCCTGACTTTC . TRBJ2-6 TRBV29-1 .
CASSDLADGGYTF TGTGCCAGCAGTGATCTGGCGGATGGGGGCTACACCTTC . TRBJ1-2 TRBV2 many
CASSRGPVTDTQYF TGTGCCAGCAGCCGTGGACCAGTCACAGATACGCAGTATTTT . TRBJ2-3 TRBV11-3 many
CASSALSGGGAFF TGTGCCAGCAGCGCATTATCTGGGGGGGGAGCTTTCTTT . TRBJ1-1 TRBV7-9 few
CSARVREGLSNEQFF TGCAGTGCTAGAGTACGGGAGGGCCTGAGTAATGAGCAGTTCTTC TRBD2 TRBJ2-1 TRBV20-1 .
CASSINSVVTDTQYF TGTGCCAGTAGTATCAACTCGGTGGTAACAGATACGCAGTATTTT . TRBJ2-3 TRBV19 many
CSATEGAPYNSPLHF TGCAGTGCTACCGAAGGGGCGCCCTATAATTCACCCCTCCACTTT . TRBJ1-6 TRBV20-1 many